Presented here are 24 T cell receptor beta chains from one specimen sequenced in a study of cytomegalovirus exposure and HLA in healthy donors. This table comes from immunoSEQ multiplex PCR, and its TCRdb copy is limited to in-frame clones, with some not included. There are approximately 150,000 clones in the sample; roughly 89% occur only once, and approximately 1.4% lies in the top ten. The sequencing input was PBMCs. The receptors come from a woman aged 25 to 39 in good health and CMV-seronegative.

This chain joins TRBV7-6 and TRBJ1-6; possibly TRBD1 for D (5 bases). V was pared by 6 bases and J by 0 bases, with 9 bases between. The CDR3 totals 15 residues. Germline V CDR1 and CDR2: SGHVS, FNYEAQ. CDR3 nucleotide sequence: TGTGCCAGCAGGCAAGACAGCTCCTATAATTCACCCCTCCACTTT. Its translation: CASRQDSSYNSPLHF.

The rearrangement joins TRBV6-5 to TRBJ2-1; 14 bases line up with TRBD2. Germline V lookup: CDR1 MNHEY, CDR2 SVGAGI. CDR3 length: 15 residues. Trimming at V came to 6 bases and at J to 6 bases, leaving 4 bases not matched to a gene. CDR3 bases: TGTGCCAGCAGCCCTGGACTAGCGGGGGGCAATGAGCAGTTCTTC. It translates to CASSPGLAGGNEQFF.

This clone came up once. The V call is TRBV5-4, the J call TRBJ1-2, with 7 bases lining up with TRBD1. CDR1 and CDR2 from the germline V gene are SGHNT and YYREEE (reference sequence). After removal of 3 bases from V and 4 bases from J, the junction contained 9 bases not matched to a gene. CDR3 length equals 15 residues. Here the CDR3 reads CASSSIRTGLYGYTF. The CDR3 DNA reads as TGTGCCAGCAGCTCAATCCGGACAGGTCTCTATGGCTACACCTTC.

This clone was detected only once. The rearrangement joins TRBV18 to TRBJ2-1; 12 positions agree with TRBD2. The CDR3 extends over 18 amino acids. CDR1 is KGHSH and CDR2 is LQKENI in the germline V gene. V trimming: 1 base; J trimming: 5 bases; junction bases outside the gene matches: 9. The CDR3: CASSPLPASGGANNEQFF. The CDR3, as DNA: TGTGCCAGCTCACCACTACCAGCTAGCGGGGGGGCCAACAATGAGCAGTTCTTC.

The chain's CDR3 is CASSLGSVGYGYTF. Written as DNA, the CDR3 is TGTGCCAGCAGCTTGGGCAGCGTCGGCTATGGCTACACCTTC. The V gene is TRBV5-6, the J gene TRBJ1-2; no reliable D call. The CDR3 is 14 amino acids. Germline V gene lookup returns CDR1 SGHDT and CDR2 YYEEEE. V lost 0 bases to trimming and J lost 4 bases, with 10 bases between them.

Here the CDR3 reads CASSVKLAGGLETQYF. Here the CDR3 DNA reads TGTGCCAGCAGCGTTAAACTAGCGGGGGGCTTGGAGACCCAGTACTTC. The chain links TRBV14 to TRBJ2-5; 12 bases fit TRBD2. CDR1 and CDR2 from the germline V gene are SGHDN and FVKESK. CDR3 length: 16 amino acids. The J segment lost 5 bases and the V segment lost 5 bases, leaving 9 bases of the junction unmatched.

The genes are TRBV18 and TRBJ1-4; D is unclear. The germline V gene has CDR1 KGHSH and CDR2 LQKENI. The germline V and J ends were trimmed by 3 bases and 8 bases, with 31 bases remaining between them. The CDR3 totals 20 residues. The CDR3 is CASSPLPNLPAGPGKEKLFF. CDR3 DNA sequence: TGTGCCAGCTCACCCCTCCCTAACCTACCGGCCGGGCCCGGGAAAGAAAAACTGTTTTTT.

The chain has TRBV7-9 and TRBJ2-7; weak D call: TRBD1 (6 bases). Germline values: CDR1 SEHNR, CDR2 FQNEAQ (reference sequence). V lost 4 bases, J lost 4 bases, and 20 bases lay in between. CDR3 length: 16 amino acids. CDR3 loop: CASSYPQDRFPYEQYF. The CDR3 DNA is TGTGCCAGCAGCTATCCTCAAGACAGGTTTCCTTACGAGCAGTACTTC. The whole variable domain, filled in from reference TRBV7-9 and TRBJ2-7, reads DTGVSQNPRHKITKRGQNVTFRCDPISEHNRLYWYRQTLGQGPEFLTYFQNEAQLEKSRLLSDRFSAERPKGSFSTLEIQRTEQGDSAMYLCASSYPQDRFPYEQYFGPGTRLTVT.

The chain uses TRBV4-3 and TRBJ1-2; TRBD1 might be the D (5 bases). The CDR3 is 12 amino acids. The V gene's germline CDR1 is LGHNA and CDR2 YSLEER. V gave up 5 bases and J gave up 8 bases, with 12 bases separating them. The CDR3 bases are TGCGCCAGCAGCAACCAGGGCGGCGGCTACACCTTC. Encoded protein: CASSNQGGGYTF.

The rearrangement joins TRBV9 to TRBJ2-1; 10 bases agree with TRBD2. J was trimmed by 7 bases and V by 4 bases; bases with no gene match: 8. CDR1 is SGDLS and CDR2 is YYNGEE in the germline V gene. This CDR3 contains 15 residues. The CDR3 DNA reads TGTGCCAGCAGCACCCGACTAGCGGGTGGGAATGAGCAGTTCTTC. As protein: CASSTRLAGGNEQFF.

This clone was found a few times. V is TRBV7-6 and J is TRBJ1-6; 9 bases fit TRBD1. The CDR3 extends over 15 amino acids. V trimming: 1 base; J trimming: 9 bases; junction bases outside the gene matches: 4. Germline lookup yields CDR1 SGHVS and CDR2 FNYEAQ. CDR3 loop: CASSLVQGASSPLHF. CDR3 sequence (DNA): TGTGCCAGCAGCTTAGTACAGGGGGCTAGTTCACCCCTCCACTTT.

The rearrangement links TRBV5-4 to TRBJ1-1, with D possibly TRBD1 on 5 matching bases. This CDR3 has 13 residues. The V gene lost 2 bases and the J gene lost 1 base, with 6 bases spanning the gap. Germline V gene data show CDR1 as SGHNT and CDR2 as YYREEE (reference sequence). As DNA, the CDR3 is TGTGCCAGCAGCTTCAGGGAGAACACTGAAGCTTTCTTT. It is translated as CASSFRENTEAFF. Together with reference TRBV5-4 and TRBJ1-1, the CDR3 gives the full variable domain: ETGVTQSPTHLIKTRGQQVTLRCSSQSGHNTVSWYQQALGQGPQFIFQYYREEENGRGNFPPRFSGLQFPNYSSELNVNALELDDSALYLCASSFRENTEAFFGQGTRLTVV.

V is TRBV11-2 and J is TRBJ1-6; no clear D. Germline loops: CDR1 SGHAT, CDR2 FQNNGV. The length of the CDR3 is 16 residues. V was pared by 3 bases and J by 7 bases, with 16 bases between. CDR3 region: CASSLETVAQNSPLHF. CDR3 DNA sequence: TGTGCCAGCAGCTTGGAGACCGTAGCCCAGAATTCACCCCTCCACTTT.

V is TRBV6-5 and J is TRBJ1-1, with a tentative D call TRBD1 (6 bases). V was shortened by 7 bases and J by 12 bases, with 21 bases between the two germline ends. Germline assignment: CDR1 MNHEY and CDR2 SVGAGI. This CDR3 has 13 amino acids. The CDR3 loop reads CASMGGAGGWTFF. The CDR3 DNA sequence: TGTGCCAGCATGGGGGGGGCAGGTGGTTGGACTTTCTTT.

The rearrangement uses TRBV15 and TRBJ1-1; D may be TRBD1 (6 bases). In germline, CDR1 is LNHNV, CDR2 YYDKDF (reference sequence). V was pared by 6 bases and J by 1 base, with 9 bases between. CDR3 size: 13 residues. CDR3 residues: CATSSGENTEAFF. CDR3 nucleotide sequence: TGTGCCACCAGTTCAGGGGAGAACACTGAAGCTTTCTTT.

CDR3 nucleotide sequence: TGCGCCAGCACCTATTCGAACAGGGGGGACACTGAAGCTTTCTTT. This gives the protein CASTYSNRGDTEAFF. This chain connects TRBV5-1 to TRBJ1-1, with 8 bases aligning to TRBD1. V shed 6 bases and J 3 bases; nucleotides not matched to a gene: 10. This CDR3 comprises 15 residues. Germline assignment: CDR1 SGHRS and CDR2 YFSETQ.

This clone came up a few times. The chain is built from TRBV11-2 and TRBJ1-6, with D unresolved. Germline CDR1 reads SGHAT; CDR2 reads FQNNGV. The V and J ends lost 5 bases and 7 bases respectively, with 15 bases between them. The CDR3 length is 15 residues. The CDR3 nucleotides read TGTGCCAGCAGCCCTGAGGCCAGTCTCAATTCACCCCTCCACTTT. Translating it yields CASSPEASLNSPLHF.

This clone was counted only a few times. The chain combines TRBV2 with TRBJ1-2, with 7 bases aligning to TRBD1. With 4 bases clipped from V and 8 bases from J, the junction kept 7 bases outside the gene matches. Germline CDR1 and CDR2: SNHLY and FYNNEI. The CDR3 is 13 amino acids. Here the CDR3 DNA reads TGTGCCAGCAGTGGACAGGGCTATAAGGGCTACACCTTC. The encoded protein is CASSGQGYKGYTF.

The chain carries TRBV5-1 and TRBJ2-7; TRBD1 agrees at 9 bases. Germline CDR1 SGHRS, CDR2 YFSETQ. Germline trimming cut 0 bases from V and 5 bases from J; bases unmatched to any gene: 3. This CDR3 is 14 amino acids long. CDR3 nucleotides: TGCGCCAGCAGCTTGGACAGGGGGCGGAACGAGCAGTACTTC. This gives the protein CASSLDRGRNEQYF.

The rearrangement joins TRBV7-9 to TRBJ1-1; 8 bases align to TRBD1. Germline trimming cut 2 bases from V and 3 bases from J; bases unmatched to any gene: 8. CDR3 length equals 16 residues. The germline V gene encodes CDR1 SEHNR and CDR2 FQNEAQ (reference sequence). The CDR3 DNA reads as TGTGCCAGCAGCTTATATCAGGGGGCCGCGGACACTGAAGCTTTCTTT. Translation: CASSLYQGAADTEAFF.

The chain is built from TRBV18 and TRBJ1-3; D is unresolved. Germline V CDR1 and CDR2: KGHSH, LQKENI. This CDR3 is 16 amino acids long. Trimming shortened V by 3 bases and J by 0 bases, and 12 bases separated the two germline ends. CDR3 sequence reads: CASSPSTAISGNTIYF. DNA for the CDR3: TGTGCCAGCTCACCGTCCACAGCTATCTCTGGAAACACCATATATTTT.

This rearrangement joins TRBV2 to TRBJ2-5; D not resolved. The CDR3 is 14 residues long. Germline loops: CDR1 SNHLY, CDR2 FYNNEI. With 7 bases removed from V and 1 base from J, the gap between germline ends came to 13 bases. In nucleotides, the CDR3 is TGTGCCAGCACCCGAGACCGGAGCCAAGAGACCCAGTACTTC. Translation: CASTRDRSQETQYF.

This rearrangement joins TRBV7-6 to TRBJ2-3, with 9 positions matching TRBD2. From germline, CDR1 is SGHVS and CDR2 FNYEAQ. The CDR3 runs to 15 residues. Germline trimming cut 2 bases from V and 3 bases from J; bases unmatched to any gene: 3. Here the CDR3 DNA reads TGTGCCAGCAGCTTAAGTAGCGGGGGAACAGATACGCAGTATTTT. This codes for CASSLSSGGTDTQYF.

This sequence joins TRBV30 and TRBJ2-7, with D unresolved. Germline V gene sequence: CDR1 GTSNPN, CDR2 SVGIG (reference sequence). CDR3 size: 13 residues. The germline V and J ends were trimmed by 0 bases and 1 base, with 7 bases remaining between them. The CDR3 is CAWSVSRSYEQYF. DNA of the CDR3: TGTGCCTGGAGTGTTAGTCGTTCCTACGAGCAGTACTTC.